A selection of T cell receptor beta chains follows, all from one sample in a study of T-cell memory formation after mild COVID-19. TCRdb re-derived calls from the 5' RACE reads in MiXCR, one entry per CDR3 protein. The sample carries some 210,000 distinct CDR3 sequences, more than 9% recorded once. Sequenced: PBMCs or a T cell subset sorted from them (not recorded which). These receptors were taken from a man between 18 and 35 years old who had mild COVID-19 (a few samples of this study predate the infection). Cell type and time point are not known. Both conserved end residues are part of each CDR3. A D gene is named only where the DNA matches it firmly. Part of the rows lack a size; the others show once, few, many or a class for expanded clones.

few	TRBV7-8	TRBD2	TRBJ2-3	TGTGCCAGCAGCTTGAGGGGAAGCGGGGGGGCTTTATCGGGTACGCAGTATTTT	CASSLRGSGGALSGTQYF
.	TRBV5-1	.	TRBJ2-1	TGCGCCAGCAGCCCCGACCTCGGGAGCTCCTACAATGAGCAGTTCTTC	CASSPDLGSSYNEQFF
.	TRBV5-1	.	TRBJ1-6	TGCGCCAGCAGCTTGGCCCTCGGGAATTCACCCCTCCACTTT	CASSLALGNSPLHF
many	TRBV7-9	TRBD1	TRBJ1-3	TGTGCCAGCAGCACAGGGGGCTCTGGAAACACCATATATTTT	CASSTGGSGNTIYF
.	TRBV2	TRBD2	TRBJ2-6	TGTGCCAGCAAGAGCGGGGCAGGCTCTGGGGCCAACGTCCTGACTTTC	CASKSGAGSGANVLTF
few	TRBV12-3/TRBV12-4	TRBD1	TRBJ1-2	TGTGCCAGCGCGGGGACAGGGGTCTATGGCTACACCTTC	CASAGTGVYGYTF
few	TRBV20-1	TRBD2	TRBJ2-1	TGCAGTGCTAGTAGGCGGGGGGACAATGAGCAGTTCTTC	CSASRRGDNEQFF
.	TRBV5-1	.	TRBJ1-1	TGCGCCAGCAGCTTGGAGTTAGGTGAAGCTTTCTTT	CASSLELGEAFF
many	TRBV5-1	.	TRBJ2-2	TGCGCCAGCAGCCTTTACGGGGGATCGATCGGGGAGCTGTTTTTT	CASSLYGGSIGELFF
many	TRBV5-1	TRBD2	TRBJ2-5	TGCGCCAGCAGCTTCGGACTAGCGGGGGACCAAGAGACCCAGTACTTC	CASSFGLAGDQETQYF
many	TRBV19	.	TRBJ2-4	TGTGCCAGTCGTAGCCGTTTGAAGGAAAACATTCAGTACTTC	CASRSRLKENIQYF
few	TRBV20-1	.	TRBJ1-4	TGCAGTGTGAGGGCGGGCAGGGAAAGAACTAATGAAAAACTGTTTTTT	CSVRAGRERTNEKLFF
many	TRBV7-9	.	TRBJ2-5	TGTGCCAGCGGGATCAGCGGGGAGACCCAGTACTTC	CASGISGETQYF
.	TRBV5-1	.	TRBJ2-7	TGCGCCAGCAGCCCGAGGCTTTACGAGCAGTACTTC	CASSPRLYEQYF
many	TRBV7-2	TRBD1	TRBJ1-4	TGTGCCAGCAGCCTAACTCCCGGGACAGGGAAAGAAAAACTGTTTTTT	CASSLTPGTGKEKLFF
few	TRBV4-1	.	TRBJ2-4	TGCGCCAGCAGCCAACCCCAGAGGGGAAACAAAAACATTCAGTACTTC	CASSQPQRGNKNIQYF
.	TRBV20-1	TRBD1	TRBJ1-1	TGCAGTGCTAGAGATAGGCAGGGGGTTGGGTTCAACACTGAAGCTTTCTTT	CSARDRQGVGFNTEAFF
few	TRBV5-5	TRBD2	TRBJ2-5	TGTGCCAGCAGCAGGAGCGGGGGGGCCGTAGAGACCCAGTACTTC	CASSRSGGAVETQYF
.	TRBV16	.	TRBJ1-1	TGTGCCAGCAGCCAAAGAGGAGAGGGGGGGAGTGAAGCTTTCTTT	CASSQRGEGGSEAFF
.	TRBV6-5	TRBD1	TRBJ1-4	TGTGCCAGCAGTACCTCGAGAGGGGGCGATGAAAAACTGTTTTTT	CASSTSRGGDEKLFF
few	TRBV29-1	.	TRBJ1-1	TGCAGCGTTGAGAGGACAGAGTGGACTGAAGCTTTCTTT	CSVERTEWTEAFF
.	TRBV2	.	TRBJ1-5	TGTGCCAGCAGCCAAGGGACAACCAATAGCAATCAGCCCCAGCATTTT	CASSQGTTNSNQPQHF
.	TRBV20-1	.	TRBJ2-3	TGCAGTGCTCTCAGAGACCCTAGCACAGATACGCAGTATTTT	CSALRDPSTDTQYF
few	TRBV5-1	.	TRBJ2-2	TGCGCCAGCAGGCTAGCCGGGGAGGCCGGGGAGCTGTTTTTT	CASRLAGEAGELFF
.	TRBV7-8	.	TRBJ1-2	TGTGCCAGCAGCAACCTGAAGGACTTATCCAACTATGGCTACACCTTC	CASSNLKDLSNYGYTF
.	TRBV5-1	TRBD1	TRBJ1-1	TGCGCCAGCAGCTTGAGCGACAGGGGGCTGAGCACTGAAGCTTTCTTT	CASSLSDRGLSTEAFF
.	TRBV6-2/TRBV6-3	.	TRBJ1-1	TGTGCCAGCACCCTCCCCCCGGGTAGGATGAACACTGAAGCTCTCTTT	CASTLPPGRMNTEALF
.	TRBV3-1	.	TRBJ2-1	TGTGCCAGCAGCCAGCGGAACAGGGTCAGCTCCTACAATGAGCAGTTCTTC	CASSQRNRVSSYNEQFF
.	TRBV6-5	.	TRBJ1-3	TGTGCCAGCAGCCTCAGCCGTTCTGGAAACACCATATATTTT	CASSLSRSGNTIYF
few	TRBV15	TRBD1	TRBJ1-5	TGTGCCACCAGCAGCCGGACAGGGGTCCAGCCCCAGCATTTT	CATSSRTGVQPQHF
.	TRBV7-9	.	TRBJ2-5	TGTGCCAGCAGCTTTACAGAAGAGACCCAGTACTTC	CASSFTEETQYF
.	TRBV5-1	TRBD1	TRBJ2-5	TGCGCCAGCATGGGGGACAGCCAAGAGACCCAGTACTTC	CASMGDSQETQYF
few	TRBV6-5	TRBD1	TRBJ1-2	TGTGCCAGCAGTTACTCTGTGGCAGGGGGCTGGAATGGCTACACCTTC	CASSYSVAGGWNGYTF
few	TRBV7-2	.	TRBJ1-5	TGTGCCAGCAGCTTATTAGGAGGGGTAAGCAATCAGCCCCAGCATTTT	CASSLLGGVSNQPQHF
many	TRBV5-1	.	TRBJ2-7	TGCGCCAGCAGCTCGACAGGTCCCCCGCTCTCCTACGAGCAGTACTTC	CASSSTGPPLSYEQYF
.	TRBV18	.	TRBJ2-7	TGTGCCAGCTCACCACCGGGACATTACGGCGAGCAGTACTTC	CASSPPGHYGEQYF
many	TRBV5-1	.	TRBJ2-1	TGCGCCAGCAGCTTGGGATCCGGCCTCAATGAGCAGTTCTTC	CASSLGSGLNEQFF
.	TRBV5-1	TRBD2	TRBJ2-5	TGCGCCAGCAGCGAGAGGACTAGCGGGGGACCCACGGGGGAAACCCAGTACTTC	CASSERTSGGPTGETQYF
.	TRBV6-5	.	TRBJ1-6	TGTGCCAGCAGCCTAGGATCCCAGGGTAGTTCACCCCTCCACTTT	CASSLGSQGSSPLHF
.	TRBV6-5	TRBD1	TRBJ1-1	TGTGCCAGCAGTTACGGGGGACAGGGGAACACTGAAGCTTTCTTT	CASSYGGQGNTEAFF
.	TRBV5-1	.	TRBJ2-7	TGCGCCAGCAGCTTGTCTCTATCTAGGCCATCGGCCTACGAGCAGTACTTC	CASSLSLSRPSAYEQYF
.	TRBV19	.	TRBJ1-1	TGTGCCAGTACCTCTTCAGTGAGGGGCACTGAAGCTTTCTTT	CASTSSVRGTEAFF